The entry below gives a single T cell receptor beta chain sequence along with its context. What it binds is unknown. This entry belongs to a study of T cell responses to AZD1222 COVID-19 vaccine. Deletions cut 2 bases from V and 7 bases from J, with 18 bases between. Germline assignment: CDR1 MNHEY and CDR2 SVGAGI. There are 16 residues in the CDR3. Only in-frame clones appear in the TCRdb table, and some are missing; sequencing was by immunoSEQ multiplex PCR. The sample lists roughly 120,000 clones, roughly 92% occurring once. General study results and limits: Baseline seropositivity characterized only a handful of AZD1222 recipients. Receipt of two AZD1222 doses was followed by a rise in Spike-specific TCR breadth and depth. Repertoire sampling occurred only after the peak T cell response.

V is TRBV6-5 and J is TRBJ2-1; D possibly corresponds to TRBD1 (5 bases). The sample in question was peripheral blood, obtained 28 days after the second AZD1222 dose. The source is an adult who received the AZD1222 COVID-19 vaccine. CDR3 nucleotide sequence: TGTGCCAGCAGTTACGTCAACGCAGGTGGGGCAAATGAGCAGTTCTTC. The encoded protein is CASSYVNAGGANEQFF.